A selection of T cell receptor beta chains follows, all from one sample in a study of response to subunit inactivated influenza vaccine. TCRdb processed the RT-PCR reads anew with MiXCR; each CDR3 protein has one entry. The data hold fewer than 750,000 distinct CDR3 sequences, with about 14% observed a single time. The material sequenced was PBMCs from blood, taken 11 to 12 days after vaccination. These receptors came from a man aged 50-59 years who received an inactivated influenza vaccine. CDR3s leave out the opening cysteine and the closing phenylalanine or tryptophan.

cdr3_aa	v_call	j_call
SARDLPSYEQY	TRBV20-1	TRBJ2-7
ASRNTGGENTIY	TRBV12-3/TRBV12-4	TRBJ1-3
ASSRPFGWGVYNEQF	TRBV12-3/TRBV12-4	TRBJ2-1
ASSLDRAGNQPQH	TRBV6-5	TRBJ1-5
ASTSPGTGGHEQY	TRBV6-2/TRBV6-3	TRBJ2-7
ASRKSENTEAF	TRBV7-2	TRBJ1-1
ASSSQGAYSYEQY	TRBV27	TRBJ2-7
ASPLEVLGTGELF	TRBV7-9	TRBJ2-2
ASSQDLLAGDTQY	TRBV4-3	TRBJ2-3
ASSSQGSEQF	TRBV11-2	TRBJ2-1
ASTSGTTGELF	TRBV10-1	TRBJ2-2
ASYRTSGGAVDTQY	TRBV5-1	TRBJ2-3
ASRMGGGIRNEQF	TRBV28	TRBJ2-1